The source of this TCR beta chain is a study of neurological immune-mediated disorders. Study-wide findings and caveats: No expanded-clone CDR3 amino acid sequence recurred across subjects, suggesting private TCR-beta repertoires.

Germline values: CDR1 LGHDT, CDR2 YNNKEL (reference sequence). Unmatched junction bases numbered 8, after V lost 3 bases and J lost 5 bases. The CDR3 covers 16 residues. With 10-nucleotide random UMIs included, cDNA was synthesized by 5'RACE. TCRdb re-called the 5' RACE reads through MiXCR, storing one row per CDR3 protein. This sample yields fewer than 55,000 distinct CDR3 sequences, of which about 6% are seen a single time; about 0.6% belongs to the top ten. The healthy controls volunteered at a blood bank in Maryland, USA. The sorted-subset TCR libraries were prepared using 1 million CD4+ or CD8+ T cells as the starting material. Worth noting for this clonotype: No antigen is known for it.

The J gene is TRBJ1-4, the V gene TRBV3-1, with 8 positions matching TRBD1. The sequenced sample consisted of CD4+ T cells from blood. This clonotype originated in a woman aged 40 to 50 in good health. The CDR3 sequence is CASSQATTGVNEKLFF. Written as DNA, the CDR3 is TGTGCCAGCAGCCAGGCCACGACAGGGGTCAATGAAAAACTGTTTTTT.